What follows are 31 T cell receptor beta chains derived from one specimen sequenced in a study of T cells in Graves' hyperthyroidism and ophthalmopathy. Researchers amplified the TCR beta CDR3 regions from RNA transcripts. The HTBI primer set drove a first-round RT-PCR of the TCR CDR3. TCRdb independently ran MiXCR on the multiplex PCR reads; one entry per CDR3 protein. The table has approximately 560,000 distinct CDR3 sequences, 35% to 55% seen once; the top ten hold 8% to 8.5%. Specimen: peripheral blood or thyroid tissue (not recorded which). The receptors were gathered from a woman younger than 35 with Graves' hyperthyroidism.

The V and J genes are TRBV14 and TRBJ2-7, with D perhaps TRBD1 (7 bases). Trimming left V 7 bases short and J 1 base short, with 17 bases between. CDR1 and CDR2 from the germline V gene are SGHDN and FVKESK. The CDR3 spans 15 residues. The CDR3 protein is CASTPGGGASYEQYF. The CDR3, as DNA: TGTGCCAGCACCCCAGGGGGAGGTGCATCCTACGAGCAGTACTTC.

V gene TRBV7-9 combines with J gene TRBJ1-2; no reliable D call. CDR1 and CDR2 (germline): SEHNR, FQNEAQ (reference sequence). The CDR3 spans 13 residues. The V gene lost 0 bases and the J gene lost 5 bases, with 7 bases spanning the gap. In DNA form, the CDR3 reads TGTGCCAGCAGCTTAGCCTCGGGGTATGGCTACACCTTC. It yields the protein CASSLASGYGYTF. The full variable domain, its missing parts supplied by reference TRBV7-9 and TRBJ1-2, is DTGVSQNPRHKITKRGQNVTFRCDPISEHNRLYWYRQTLGQGPEFLTYFQNEAQLEKSRLLSDRFSAERPKGSFSTLEIQRTEQGDSAMYLCASSLASGYGYTFGSGTRLTVV.

The sample holds a few counts of this clonotype. This chain joins TRBV14 and TRBJ2-7, with TRBD2 identical over 9 bases. The trim removed 1 base at V and 1 base at J, leaving 8 bases unmatched. The CDR3 totals 17 residues. Germline V lookup: CDR1 SGHDN, CDR2 FVKESK. The CDR3 here is CASSQVGTSRRSYEQYF. The CDR3 nucleotides are TGTGCCAGCAGCCAAGTTGGGACTAGCAGAAGGTCCTACGAGCAGTACTTC.

The rearrangement uses TRBV2 and TRBJ2-2; a possible D gene is TRBD2 (7 bases). Between the trimmed V and J ends, which lost 6 bases and 1 base, there was a span of 9 bases. CDR1 and CDR2 from the germline V gene are SNHLY and FYNNEI. The CDR3 is made up of 14 amino acids. The CDR3 bases are TGTGCCAGCAGGGGGGGGCTGAACACCGGGGAGCTGTTTTTT. Its translation is CASRGGLNTGELFF.

This chain joins TRBV2 and TRBJ2-2, with a tentative D call TRBD2 (6 bases). V lost 8 bases and J 1 base, leaving 8 bases between the germline ends. Looked up from germline, CDR1 is SNHLY and CDR2 is FYNNEI. This CDR3 comprises 13 residues. The DNA for the CDR3 is TGTGCCAGCCTAGCGCTGAACACCGGGGAGCTGTTTTTT. As protein: CASLALNTGELFF.

The rearrangement links TRBV7-9 to TRBJ2-5; D possibly corresponds to TRBD1 (5 bases). The DNA end is more similar to TRBJ2-7, so the J call may be wrong. The germline V gene has CDR1 SEHNR and CDR2 FQNEAQ (reference sequence). This CDR3 region has 13 residues. In DNA, the CDR3 is TGTGCCAGCAGTTTACAGGTATCCTACGAGCAGTACTTC. It specifies CASSLQVSYEQYF.

Details on this clonotype: This may arise from a read error, as a much more abundant clone is one base away. This rearrangement joins TRBV10-1 to TRBJ1-2; a weak D match, TRBD1 (5 bases). This CDR3 is built from 15 residues. Per the germline V gene, CDR1 is WNHNN and CDR2 is SYGVQD (reference sequence). The V gene lost 7 bases and the J gene lost 6 bases, with 21 bases spanning the gap. CDR3: CASIAQAGRPHGYTF. CDR3 sequence (DNA): TGCGCCAGCATAGCCCAAGCGGGACGGCCCCATGGCTACACCTTC.

This clonotype was observed many times. The chain has TRBV20-1 and TRBJ2-5; D is possibly TRBD2 (5 bases). V was clipped by 0 bases and J by 2 bases, with 10 bases between them. CDR3 length equals 14 residues. CDR1 is DFQATT and CDR2 is SNEGSKA in the germline V gene (reference sequence). CDR3 nucleotides: TGCAGTGCTAGAGACCCGGGGATTCAAGAGACCCAGTACTTC. As protein: CSARDPGIQETQYF.

The V gene is TRBV20-1, the J gene TRBJ2-5; 10 positions agree with TRBD2. The CDR3 extends over 16 amino acids. Germline trimming cut 4 bases from V and 7 bases from J; bases unmatched to any gene: 15. Germline V gives CDR1 DFQATT, CDR2 SNEGSKA (reference sequence). The CDR3 nucleotides are TGCAGTGCTACCCCCCTAGCGGGAGACCTTATCGGGACCCAGTACTTC. As protein: CSATPLAGDLIGTQYF.

The J gene is TRBJ2-7, the V gene TRBV9; 10 nucleotides match TRBD2. Germline assignment: CDR1 SGDLS and CDR2 YYNGEE. After removal of 4 bases from V and 1 base from J, the junction contained 5 bases not matched to a gene. The CDR3 runs to 15 residues. This chain's CDR3 is CASSPSGSISYEQYF. The DNA for the CDR3 is TGTGCCAGCAGCCCTAGCGGGAGTATTTCCTACGAGCAGTACTTC.

This clonotype showed up many times. The V call is TRBV29-1, the J call TRBJ1-1, with D hard to call. Looked up from germline, CDR1 is SQVTM and CDR2 is ANQGSEA. V was trimmed by 2 bases and J by 0 bases, leaving 10 bases between them. The CDR3 covers 14 residues. In DNA, the CDR3 is TGCAGCGTTGAACCAGGTTTCATGAACACTGAAGCTTTCTTT. Protein sequence: CSVEPGFMNTEAFF.

This clonotype has just a few counts. This sequence joins TRBV25-1 and TRBJ1-4; 10 bases are shared with TRBD1. Trimming removed 6 bases from V and 6 bases from J; junction bases left unmatched: 7. Germline V CDR1 and CDR2: MGHDK, SYGVNS. This CDR3 spans 15 amino acids. The CDR3 region is CASSLGQGDDEKLFF. The CDR3 coding sequence is TGTGCCAGCAGCCTCGGACAGGGGGATGATGAAAAACTGTTTTTT.

CDR3 DNA sequence: TGTGCCAGCAGCAGGGCAGGGGATTCATACGAGCAGTACTTC. This translates into CASSRAGDSYEQYF. This sequence joins TRBV12-3 or TRBV12-4 and TRBJ2-7; D might be TRBD1 (6 bases). The CDR3 sequence is 14 residues long. Deletions cut 6 bases from V and 4 bases from J, with 16 bases between.

This clonotype was observed a handful of times. V gene TRBV5-6 combines with J gene TRBJ1-1; 7 bases align to TRBD1. Germline loops: CDR1 SGHDT, CDR2 YYEEEE. CDR3 length: 13 amino acids. V lost 6 bases to trimming and J lost 10 bases; unmatched junction nucleotides: 12. CDR3 residues: CASTEGPTGLAFF. CDR3 nucleotides: TGTGCCAGCACCGAGGGTCCGACAGGGCTAGCTTTCTTT.

The rearrangement links TRBV20-1 to TRBJ1-1; D is ambiguous. The CDR3 spans 13 residues. CDR1 DFQATT and CDR2 SNEGSKA come from the germline V gene (reference sequence). The V end was cut by 0 bases, the J end by 4 bases, with 9 bases between. The CDR3 loop is CSARDRRITEAFF. The CDR3 region has the DNA TGCAGTGCTAGAGATCGACGAATCACTGAAGCTTTCTTT.

This chain joins TRBV20-1 and TRBJ1-4; the D gene is possibly TRBD1 (5 bases). Between the trimmed V and J ends, which lost 8 bases and 9 bases, there was a span of 10 bases. The CDR3 covers 10 residues. The V gene's germline CDR1 is DFQATT and CDR2 SNEGSKA (reference sequence). The DNA of the CDR3 is TGCAGTACTTACAGGCAAAAACTGTTTTTT. Its protein product is CSTYRQKLFF.

In its sample, this clonotype was seen a few times. This chain joins TRBV6-1 and TRBJ1-1; no firm D call. Trimming left V 2 bases short and J 4 bases short, with 11 bases between. This CDR3 is 14 amino acids long. CDR1 is MNHNS, CDR2 SASEGT, per germline. In DNA, the CDR3 is TGTGCCAGCAGTGAACTATCTCTGCGCACTGAAGCTTTCTTT. Its translation is CASSELSLRTEAFF.

This clonotype was observed many times. This chain joins TRBV7-3 and TRBJ1-6; a possible D gene is TRBD1 (6 bases). CDR3 length equals 14 residues. CDR1 is SGHTA, CDR2 FQGTGA, per germline. Trimming took 2 bases from V and 10 from J, leaving 12 bases between them. The CDR3 sequence is CASSLSGAESPLHF. For the CDR3, the DNA is TGTGCCAGCAGCTTATCGGGGGCTGAGTCACCCCTCCACTTT.

The V call is TRBV2, the J call TRBJ1-5, with 9 bases aligning to TRBD1. This CDR3 has 16 residues. Germline values: CDR1 SNHLY, CDR2 FYNNEI. With 0 bases clipped from V and 4 bases from J, the junction kept 4 bases outside the gene matches. The CDR3 DNA reads TGTGCCAGCAGTGAAGCGTCCGGGACAGGGAATCAGCCCCAGCATTTT. This sequence encodes CASSEASGTGNQPQHF.

This chain joins TRBV10-3 and TRBJ1-1; the match to TRBD1 covers 9 bases. The CDR3 sequence is 14 residues long. CDR1 and CDR2 (germline): ENHRY, SYGVKD. V was clipped by 8 bases and J by 1 base; unmatched bases: 5. The CDR3 nucleotides read TGTGCCATCCGGGACAGGGACGGGAACACTGAAGCTTTCTTT. As protein: CAIRDRDGNTEAFF.

The rearrangement uses TRBV7-8 and TRBJ1-5, with D unresolved. V gave up 10 bases and J gave up 2 bases, with 18 bases separating them. Germline V CDR1 and CDR2: SGHVS, FQNEAQ. This CDR3 is built from 15 residues. The CDR3 protein is CATTRARNRNQPQHF. CDR3 DNA: TGTGCCACCACCCGGGCCAGGAATCGCAATCAGCCCCAGCATTTT.

This clonotype has a single count. The gene calls are TRBV2 and TRBJ2-5, with 9 bases fitting TRBD1. The CDR3 has 13 amino acids. The J segment lost 5 bases and the V segment lost 9 bases, leaving 7 bases of the junction unmatched. Germline V gives CDR1 SNHLY, CDR2 FYNNEI. This CDR3 reads CASRPGQGETQYF. The CDR3 DNA is TGTGCCAGTAGACCGGGACAGGGCGAGACCCAGTACTTC.

Concerning this clonotype itself: This likely comes from a read error, as the CDR3 has no conserved phenylalanine or tryptophan at its end. No DNA is shown, since the ends of the CDR3 on it are uncertain; the CDR3 is the one TCRdb lists. The rearrangement links TRBV2 to TRBJ2-3; the table's D call of TRBD2 was not tested on the DNA. Germline lookup yields CDR1 SNHLY and CDR2 FYNNEI. The CDR3 is 8 amino acids long, termini counted. CDR3: CASIGRDR.

The chain combines TRBV5-1 with TRBJ2-5, with 7 bases lining up with TRBD2. The CDR3 is made up of 16 amino acids. Trimming took 2 bases from V and 2 from J; bases not matched to a gene: 9. The germline V gene encodes CDR1 SGHRS and CDR2 YFSETQ. CDR3 loop: CASSFAASGDQETQYF. The DNA for the CDR3 is TGCGCCAGCAGCTTCGCGGCTAGCGGAGATCAAGAGACCCAGTACTTC.

The chain is built from TRBV19 and TRBJ1-5; TRBD1 is a possible D gene (6 bases). Germline values: CDR1 LNHDA, CDR2 SQIVND (reference sequence). Deletions cut 9 bases from V and 5 bases from J, with 14 bases between. There are 13 residues in the CDR3. In DNA, the CDR3 is TGTGCCAGCCGCCACAGGGTCCATCAGCCCCAGCATTTT. Translated, it gives CASRHRVHQPQHF.

The chain combines TRBV25-1 with TRBJ2-7, with 7 bases matching TRBD1. The germline CDR1 and CDR2 sequences are MGHDK and SYGVNS. This CDR3 has 11 residues. The CDR3 reads CARTGSYEQYF. CDR3 bases: TGTGCTAGGACAGGCTCCTACGAGCAGTACTTC.

This clonotype has just a few counts. This chain connects TRBV19 to TRBJ1-2, with D possibly TRBD1 on 6 matching bases. The CDR3 sequence is 14 residues long. Germline lookup yields CDR1 LNHDA and CDR2 SQIVND (reference sequence). The V end was cut by 7 bases, the J end by 0 bases, with 12 bases between. CDR3 nucleotide sequence: TGTGCCAGTACCATGGGACACGCTAACTATGGCTACACCTTC. Amino acids: CASTMGHANYGYTF.

The J gene is TRBJ2-5, the V gene TRBV6-6; D call uncertain. In germline, CDR1 is MNHNY, CDR2 SVGAGI (reference sequence). The CDR3 is 13 residues long. Trimming stripped 7 bases from V and 6 bases from J, with 15 bases between. The CDR3 DNA follows: TGTGCCAGCACCCGCGGCGTGGAGAAGACCCAGTACTTC. This gives the protein CASTRGVEKTQYF.

In its sample, this clonotype was seen many times. This rearrangement joins TRBV2 to TRBJ1-6; unclear D gene. The CDR3 covers 16 residues. V lost 0 bases, J lost 8 bases, and 14 bases lay in between. In germline, CDR1 is SNHLY, CDR2 FYNNEI. The CDR3 DNA reads as TGTGCCAGCAGTGAAGCCTTAGCGGCCAACCATTCACCCCTCCACTTT. Translated: CASSEALAANHSPLHF.

On this clonotype: A read error may produce the germline difference seen at one junction end. V is TRBV20-1 and J is TRBJ2-6, with TRBD1 matching 7 bases. This CDR3 is 13 amino acids long. Germline values: CDR1 DFQATT, CDR2 SNEGSKA (reference sequence). The DNA of the CDR3 is TGCAGTGCTACAGAAACAGGGGACAACGTCCTGACTTTC. It codes for CSATETGDNVLTF.

The chain employs TRBV15 and TRBJ1-6; no clear D. CDR1 LNHNV and CDR2 YYDKDF come from the germline V gene (reference sequence). The CDR3 covers 12 residues. The V end lost 3 bases, the J end lost 8 bases, and 5 bases lay between the germline ends. For the CDR3, the DNA is TGTGCCACCAGCAGTTGGGATTCACCCCTCCACTTT. Translated, it gives CATSSWDSPLHF.